The 15 T cell receptor beta chains given below trace back to one sample, sequenced in a study of T cells in Graves' hyperthyroidism and ophthalmopathy. Amplification targeted TCR beta CDR3 regions from RNA transcripts. Initially, a first-round RT-PCR of the TCR CDR3 employed the HTBI primer set. One entry per CDR3 protein results from TCRdb running MiXCR on the multiplex PCR reads. The sample consists of about 560,000 distinct CDR3 sequences, roughly 17% of them appearing once. The sample consisted of blood. Receptors were obtained from a woman aged 18-29 years with Graves' hyperthyroidism.

The count of this clonotype is one. This may come from a read error, since a much larger clone is one base off. V and J are TRBV12-3 or TRBV12-4 and TRBJ2-1; possible D gene TRBD1, 7 bases. V gave up 10 bases and J gave up 5 bases, with 21 bases separating them. The CDR3 has 15 amino acids. The CDR3 sequence: CATRGVRGDHNEQFF. The CDR3 region has the DNA TGTGCCACCAGGGGGGTCCGCGGGGACCACAATGAGCAGTTCTTC.

This clonotype was seen many times. The chain recombines TRBV3-1 with TRBJ1-2; D remains ambiguous. Trimming took 0 bases from V and 6 from J, leaving 8 bases between them. CDR3 length equals 13 residues. Germline CDR1 is LGHDT and CDR2 is YNNKEL (reference sequence). CDR3 nucleotides: TGTGCCAGCAGCCAAGATCGGAAGAATGGCTACACCTTC. Its protein product is CASSQDRKNGYTF.

The V call is TRBV14, the J call TRBJ2-1; TRBD1 agrees at 7 bases. This CDR3 is 17 amino acids long. The trim removed 4 bases at V and 6 bases at J, leaving 15 bases unmatched. Per germline, CDR1 SGHDN and CDR2 FVKESK. CDR3 DNA sequence: TGTGCCAGCAGCCCATACAGGGGTTTAAGTTCCGGCAATGAGCAGTTCTTC. Its translation is CASSPYRGLSSGNEQFF.

Ten or more counts support this clonotype. This chain connects TRBV11-2 to TRBJ2-1, with TRBD2 as a possible D gene (5 bases). Deletions cut 0 bases from V and 6 bases from J, with 18 bases between. Germline lookup yields CDR1 SGHAT and CDR2 FQNNGV. CDR3 length: 17 amino acids. The CDR3 region is CASSLDRPSRSINEQFF. The CDR3 DNA follows: TGTGCCAGCAGCTTAGATCGGCCTAGCCGTAGTATCAATGAGCAGTTCTTC.

This clonotype was recorded many times. This chain joins TRBV12-3 or TRBV12-4 and TRBJ2-1, with TRBD1 matching over 8 bases. V trimming: 2 bases; J trimming: 8 bases; junction bases outside the gene matches: 14. This CDR3 spans 17 amino acids. CDR3 sequence (DNA): TGTGCCAGCAGTTTATTGAGGGCAGGGGGCGGCTTCGATGAGCAGTTCTTC. Translation: CASSLLRAGGGFDEQFF.

The chain employs TRBV7-9 and TRBJ2-7; TRBD2 is a possible D gene (5 bases). From germline, CDR1 is SEHNR and CDR2 FQNEAQ (reference sequence). Trimming removed 5 bases at V and 0 bases at J, with 11 bases between. This CDR3 spans 14 amino acids. The CDR3 reads CASSVPGISYEQYF. The CDR3 DNA is TGTGCCAGCAGCGTCCCGGGGATCTCCTACGAGCAGTACTTC.

The chain joins TRBV10-3 to TRBJ2-1; 7 nucleotides match TRBD2. J gave up 7 bases and V 6 bases, and 9 bases lay outside the gene matches. This CDR3 has 14 residues. Germline V CDR1 and CDR2: ENHRY, SYGVKD. CDR3 sequence reads: CAIRVAGLRNEQFF. In DNA, the CDR3 is TGTGCCATCAGGGTAGCGGGCCTGCGGAATGAGCAGTTCTTC.

This chain connects TRBV12-3 or TRBV12-4 to TRBJ2-1; D gene uncertain. Trimming left V 1 base short and J 14 bases short, with 12 bases between. This CDR3 spans 12 amino acids. The CDR3 reads CASSLVSQPEFF. CDR3 coding DNA: TGTGCCAGCAGTTTAGTATCGCAGCCGGAGTTCTTC.

The chain uses TRBV7-9 and TRBJ1-4; no definite D call. The CDR3 loop spans 13 amino acids. The V end was cut by 2 bases, the J end by 10 bases, with 11 bases between. The V gene's germline CDR1 is SEHNR and CDR2 FQNEAQ (reference sequence). DNA for the CDR3: TGTGCCAGCAGCTTACCGGGGTCAGGAAAACTGTTTTTT. Residues: CASSLPGSGKLFF.

In this sample, this clonotype turned up a few times. CDR3 nucleotides: TGTGCCAGCTCACCCGGGACAGGGGCAAGTAATTCACCCCTCCACTTT. It translates to CASSPGTGASNSPLHF. This chain connects TRBV18 to TRBJ1-6; 10 bases map to TRBD1. CDR3 length: 16 amino acids. V gave up 3 bases and J gave up 6 bases; unmatched junction bases: 5. Per the germline V gene, CDR1 is KGHSH and CDR2 is LQKENI.

This chain connects TRBV30 to TRBJ2-7; possibly TRBD2 for D (6 bases). Germline V CDR1 and CDR2: GTSNPN, SVGIG (reference sequence). V lost 4 bases to trimming and J lost 5 bases, with 15 bases between them. The CDR3 loop spans 13 amino acids. CDR3 bases: TGTGCCTGGAATCTGGGGACTTCTGACGAGCAGTACTTC. It translates to CAWNLGTSDEQYF.

The J gene is TRBJ2-7, the V gene TRBV29-1, with no clear D. Deletions cut 4 bases from V and 3 bases from J, with 10 bases between. The CDR3 is 12 amino acids. In germline, CDR1 is SQVTM, CDR2 ANQGSEA. The CDR3 DNA reads as TGCAGCGTTGGGGCGGCTGGCTACGAGCAGTACTTC. Protein product: CSVGAAGYEQYF.

This clonotype was seen ten or more times. This rearrangement joins TRBV2 to TRBJ2-1; 12 positions match TRBD2. The CDR3 covers 15 residues. J was trimmed by 7 bases and V by 4 bases; bases with no gene match: 5. Germline V gives CDR1 SNHLY, CDR2 FYNNEI. CDR3 nucleotides: TGTGCCAGCAGTGCTAGCGGGAGGGCTGAGAATGAGCAGTTCTTC. It is translated as CASSASGRAENEQFF.

This sequence joins TRBV6-1 and TRBJ1-2, with D unresolved. Trimming removed 4 bases from V and 1 base from J, with 16 bases in between. CDR3 size: 16 residues. Per germline, CDR1 MNHNS and CDR2 SASEGT. Written as DNA, the CDR3 is TGTGCCAGCAGTGTTCCCCGACAACTACTTAACTATGGCTACACCTTC. Its protein is CASSVPRQLLNYGYTF.

The chain joins TRBV20-1 to TRBJ2-1; 12 positions agree with TRBD1. Germline loops: CDR1 DFQATT, CDR2 SNEGSKA (reference sequence). V was pared by 4 bases and J by 5 bases, with 12 bases of the junction left unmatched. This CDR3 is 17 amino acids long. CDR3 in amino acids: CSAKRSGQGATNNEQFF. The CDR3 DNA reads as TGCAGTGCTAAGAGATCGGGACAGGGGGCGACCAACAATGAGCAGTTCTTC.